Reported below is one TCR beta chain. This clone occurred once. Its antigen has not been determined. No base-level quality is on record; no much larger clone is a single base apart. This specimen's time point label, per the study, means: baseline before first vaccination. Samples from vaccinated people were obtained from the UK trials COV001 and COV002, which included a single-blind randomized controlled phase 2/3 trial of AZD1222 (ChAdOx1 nCoV-19) in healthy adults. Trial participant PBMC samples were collected at day 0 and day 28 after the second dose for TCRbeta chain sequencing. This sample stems from a study of T cell responses to AZD1222 COVID-19 vaccine (dated by TCRdb to 2020 to 2022). Describing the broader study: AZD1222 recipients whose second dose came at about 4 weeks and those whose second dose came at about 12 weeks were combined into one group, since spike-specific TCR depth and breadth did not differ between the two schedules. A total of about 240 trial participants underwent TCR sequencing, of whom approximately 210 received two doses of AZD1222 and about 25 received two doses of the MenACWY control vaccine. Trial participants were enrolled by age into 18-55, 56-69 and 70-plus year subgroups, with approximately 150, 30 and 60 TCR-sequenced participants respectively. The research as a whole found: Spike-specific TCR breadth and depth rose significantly after two AZD1222 doses compared with day 0 and with MenACWY recipients. CD4 TCRs associated with the vaccine covered the entire spike protein, and the dominant responses were in regions 160-218 and 743-854. Because no samples from the day 14 peak response were available, repertoires could be characterized only after the peak T cell response. Conclusions about previously exposed vaccinees were limited because only a handful of AZD1222 recipients were SARS-CoV-2 seropositive at baseline. The 56-69-year group was small, and its depth increase did not reach significance, likely because of low power. Epitopes outside the regions mutated in the B.1.351 and B.1.1.7 variants were reportedly recognized by nearly half of the unique spike-specific TCRs. Most participants were white British and females outnumbered males, and the authors suggested that clonal diversity may have been underestimated.

Including cysteine and phenylalanine, the CDR3 has 15 amino acids. Only the CDR3 region is kept as DNA, spanning 45 bases read in frame from base 1. From V the trimming removes 2 bases and from J it removes 5 bases, while the gene matches leave 6 bases of the junction unaccounted for. For CDR1 and CDR2, the germline V gene lists SGHDN and FVKESK. The CDR3 regions of human TCRbeta chains were subjected to immunosequencing. Processing in the source paper ran as follows. Repertoire TCRs were checked for matches against a reference library of SARS-CoV-2-specific TCRs that had been generated using the MIRA antigen-specificity platform. Breadth was defined as the fraction of unique TCRs that were SARS-CoV-2-associated. Depth was defined as the fraction of total T cells that were SARS-CoV-2-associated. Using the MIRA data, each spike-specific TCR was assigned both to the spike region to which the TCR was reactive and to a CD4 or CD8 class. Log10-transformed breadth and depth values were compared by one-way ANOVA with Sidak's multiple comparisons tests. TCRdb retrieved this table from immuneACCESS and kept in-frame rearrangements only. Not all clones are present; in checked studies, unresolved V genes account for under half, and no reason is known for the remainder. The DNA was the basis for D and trimming; V, J and clone size are from that table. For this sample there are some 150,000 clones; 88% appear just once. The top ten hold less than 15% of the sample.

The sequence was obtained from an adult in good health. The V gene is TRBV14 and the J gene is TRBJ1-2; 9 junctional bases match TRBD1. This specimen consisted of peripheral blood, obtained on day 0 of AZD1222 vaccination. For the CDR3, the sequence is CASSQMAGQGYGYTF. The nucleotide sequence reads as follows: TGTGCCAGCAGCCAAATGGCGGGACAGGGTTATGGCTACACCTTC.